The 26 T cell receptor beta chains reported below all come from one sample, sequenced in a study of blood T cell repertoires in COVID-19. The repertoire was sequenced with immunoSEQ multiplex PCR; TCRdb's copy has only in-frame clones and lacks some. Of around 210,000 clones listed, roughly 82% are singletons. Sequencing was carried out using peripheral blood. These receptors all stem from a human donor in a cohort sampled during active COVID-19.

CDR3 residues: CASSAWTAYEQYF. Written as DNA, the CDR3 is TGTGCCAGCAGTGCCTGGACAGCCTACGAGCAGTACTTC. The chain recombines TRBV2 with TRBJ2-7; D may be TRBD1 (6 bases). This CDR3 has 13 residues. Per the germline V gene, CDR1 is SNHLY and CDR2 is FYNNEI. Trimming left V 4 bases short and J 2 bases short, with 9 bases between.

The V gene is TRBV20-1, the J gene TRBJ2-1; D gene uncertain. Germline V gene sequence: CDR1 DFQATT, CDR2 SNEGSKA (reference sequence). The V end lost 3 bases, the J end lost 5 bases, and 14 bases lay between the germline ends. The length of the CDR3 is 14 residues. This CDR3 reads CSASDAPINNEQFF. In nucleotides, the CDR3 is TGCAGTGCTAGTGACGCGCCCATCAACAATGAGCAGTTCTTC.

The rearrangement links TRBV27 to TRBJ2-1, with D possibly being TRBD2 (6 bases). Germline values: CDR1 MNHEY, CDR2 SMNVEV (reference sequence). This CDR3 is built from 16 residues. V was clipped by 5 bases and J by 0 bases, with 14 bases between them. Written as DNA, the CDR3 is TGTGCCAGCAGTGCTCGGGACTCACCCTCCTACAATGAGCAGTTCTTC. Its translation is CASSARDSPSYNEQFF.

This clone was detected only a few times. The chain employs TRBV6-5 and TRBJ2-5; D may be TRBD1 (6 bases). The V end was cut by 2 bases, the J end by 7 bases, with 11 bases between. Germline V gives CDR1 MNHEY, CDR2 SVGAGI. This CDR3 has 13 amino acids. The CDR3 nucleotides are TGTGCCAGCAGTTACGGAACACAGGGGACCCAGTACTTC. Translating gives CASSYGTQGTQYF.

This clone has a single count. This sequence joins TRBV5-4 and TRBJ1-1; 8 nucleotides line up with TRBD1. CDR1 SGHNT and CDR2 YYREEE come from the germline V gene (reference sequence). The trim removed 1 base at V and 4 bases at J, leaving 6 bases unmatched. This CDR3 is 15 amino acids long. The DNA of the CDR3 is TGTGCCAGCAGCTTGCCGCAGGGGGCTGGCACTGAAGCTTTCTTT. Translation gives CASSLPQGAGTEAFF. The whole variable domain, filled in from reference TRBV5-4 and TRBJ1-1, reads ETGVTQSPTHLIKTRGQQVTLRCSSQSGHNTVSWYQQALGQGPQFIFQYYREEENGRGNFPPRFSGLQFPNYSSELNVNALELDDSALYLCASSLPQGAGTEAFFGQGTRLTVV.

The V gene is TRBV27, the J gene TRBJ2-2; weak D call: TRBD2 (6 bases). The CDR3 is made up of 14 amino acids. Trimming pared 4 bases from V and 0 bases from J, leaving 6 bases between. CDR1 and CDR2 from the germline V gene are MNHEY and SMNVEV (reference sequence). CDR3 DNA sequence: TGTGCCAGCAGTTGGAGGGCGAACACCGGGGAGCTGTTTTTT. Encoded protein: CASSWRANTGELFF.

The V gene is TRBV7-2, the J gene TRBJ2-1, with D possibly matching TRBD2 (6 bases). From germline, CDR1 is SGHTA and CDR2 FQGNSA. The CDR3 is 17 amino acids. V lost 3 bases, J lost 7 bases, and 22 bases lay in between. DNA for the CDR3: TGTGCCAGCAGCTTTCAGACGGGGACTCCCCGAAGGAATGAGCAGTTCTTC. Encoded protein: CASSFQTGTPRRNEQFF.

The chain uses TRBV6-5 and TRBJ2-1, with D possibly matching TRBD2 (5 bases). CDR1 and CDR2 from the germline V gene are MNHEY and SVGAGI. The CDR3 contains 16 residues. The V end was cut by 4 bases, the J end by 7 bases, with 20 bases between. CDR3 bases: TGTGCCAGCAGTTCCCCGTTGTGGACTGGTAGGAATGAGCAGTTCTTC. Translation gives CASSSPLWTGRNEQFF.

This clone has at least ten counts. The V call is TRBV28, the J call TRBJ2-7; D perhaps matches TRBD1 (5 bases). Germline-derived CDR1 and CDR2 are MDHEN and SYDVKM. The CDR3 runs 14 residues. Trimming took 5 bases from V and 7 from J, leaving 18 bases between them. CDR3 region: CASSRGSREGEQYF. CDR3 sequence (DNA): TGTGCCAGCAGTCGAGGTAGCAGGGAAGGAGAGCAGTACTTC.

The V call is TRBV5-5, the J call TRBJ2-5; TRBD2 matches at 11 bases. CDR1 and CDR2 from the germline V gene are SGHKS and YYEKEE (reference sequence). The CDR3 totals 19 residues. Trimming at V came to 4 bases and at J to 2 bases, leaving 16 bases not matched to a gene. CDR3 protein: CASSLRDTPLAGVQETQYF. CDR3 DNA: TGTGCCAGCAGCCTCCGGGACACCCCACTAGCGGGAGTTCAAGAGACCCAGTACTTC.

This clone was counted once. This chain links TRBV11-2 with TRBJ2-3; D possibly corresponds to TRBD2 (7 bases). Germline CDR1 is SGHAT and CDR2 is FQNNGV. Trimming removed 5 bases at V and 5 bases at J, with 17 bases between. This CDR3 has 15 amino acids. CDR3 protein: CASSLPGGGGDTQYF. The CDR3 coding sequence is TGTGCCAGCAGCCTCCCTGGGGGGGGCGGAGATACGCAGTATTTT.

The V call is TRBV7-8, the J call TRBJ1-2, with 8 bases identical to TRBD1. The CDR3 runs 14 residues. Trimming took 5 bases from V and 6 from J; bases not matched to a gene: 8. Germline assignment: CDR1 SGHVS and CDR2 FQNEAQ. CDR3 protein: CASSPPDRVHGYTF. CDR3 bases: TGTGCCAGCAGCCCTCCGGACAGGGTTCATGGCTACACCTTC.

This clone was seen once. The chain links TRBV7-9 to TRBJ2-7; possible D gene TRBD2, 6 bases. CDR1 is SEHNR and CDR2 is FQNEAQ in the germline V gene (reference sequence). There are 18 residues in the CDR3. V was clipped by 5 bases and J by 0 bases, with 23 bases between them. The CDR3 reads CASSGEGYRDWSSYEQYF. For the CDR3, the DNA is TGTGCCAGCAGCGGAGAGGGATACCGGGACTGGAGCTCCTACGAGCAGTACTTC.

The J gene is TRBJ2-2, the V gene TRBV7-9; TRBD2 matches 16 bases. The CDR3 has 18 amino acids. V lost 3 bases and J lost 6; bases outside the gene matches: 7. In germline, CDR1 is SEHNR, CDR2 FQNEAQ (reference sequence). The DNA of the CDR3 is TGTGCCAGCAGCTTCGGGACTAGCGGGAGGGCCGGGTCCGGGGAGCTGTTTTTT. Translating gives CASSFGTSGRAGSGELFF.

The chain couples TRBV5-1 to TRBJ2-1; TRBD2 agrees at 10 bases. V shed 6 bases, J shed 8 bases, and the junction held 14 bases outside the gene matches. Germline lookup yields CDR1 SGHRS and CDR2 YFSETQ. There are 16 residues in the CDR3. This chain's CDR3 is CASTGPALAGVDEQFF. The CDR3 DNA sequence: TGCGCCAGCACCGGGCCTGCGCTAGCGGGAGTAGATGAGCAGTTCTTC.

CDR3 bases: TGTGCCAGCAGCCAAGATCCCCTAGCGGATCGCTACGAGCAGTACTTC. Amino acid sequence: CASSQDPLADRYEQYF. The rearrangement links TRBV4-2 to TRBJ2-7; TRBD2 matches 7 bases. Germline V gives CDR1 LGHNA, CDR2 YNFKEQ. The V gene end was trimmed by 0 bases and the J gene end by 3 bases; junction bases not matched to a gene: 8. The CDR3 sequence is 16 residues long.

This chain links TRBV7-2 with TRBJ2-1, with 13 nucleotides matching TRBD2. V shed 5 bases, J shed 5 bases, and the junction held 6 bases outside the gene matches. CDR1 and CDR2 from the germline V gene are SGHTA and FQGNSA. This CDR3 region has 16 residues. CDR3 sequence (DNA): TGTGCCAGCAGCCAGACCGGGACTAGCGGGAACAATGAGCAGTTCTTC. Protein product: CASSQTGTSGNNEQFF.

The genes are TRBV5-1 and TRBJ2-7; 15 bases agree with TRBD2. After removal of 4 bases from V and 0 bases from J, the junction contained 5 bases not matched to a gene. This CDR3 region has 17 residues. Germline V gene sequence: CDR1 SGHRS, CDR2 YFSETQ. CDR3 in amino acids: CASSPGLAGGNSYEQYF. The CDR3 nucleotides are TGCGCCAGCAGCCCTGGACTAGCGGGAGGGAACTCCTACGAGCAGTACTTC.

The rearrangement links TRBV19 to TRBJ2-1; 7 nucleotides match TRBD2. Germline CDR1 is LNHDA and CDR2 is SQIVND (reference sequence). The CDR3 is 17 amino acids. V lost 4 bases, J lost 4 bases, and 13 bases stayed unmatched. This CDR3 is CASSTDASGVVYNEQFF. The CDR3 DNA reads TGTGCCAGTAGTACCGACGCTAGCGGAGTTGTGTACAATGAGCAGTTCTTC.

The chain combines TRBV15 with TRBJ1-6; TRBD1 might be the D (5 bases). This CDR3 is 16 amino acids long. From germline, CDR1 is LNHNV and CDR2 YYDKDF (reference sequence). V was pared by 3 bases and J by 7 bases, with 16 bases between. The CDR3 loop is CATSRDATGSNSPLHF. The CDR3 nucleotides read TGTGCCACCAGCAGGGATGCTACAGGATCCAATTCACCCCTCCACTTT.

This rearrangement joins TRBV4-1 to TRBJ1-5; the match to TRBD1 covers 7 bases. V dropped 1 base and J dropped 4; count of bases not matched to a gene: 4. The CDR3 sequence is 15 residues long. In germline, CDR1 is MGHRA, CDR2 YSYEKL. The CDR3 nucleotides read TGCGCCAGCAGCCAAGGAGACAGGGCTAATCAGCCCCAGCATTTT. Translating gives CASSQGDRANQPQHF.

J is TRBJ2-5 and V is TRBV7-9, with D uncertain. The CDR3 totals 13 residues. Germline loops: CDR1 SEHNR, CDR2 FQNEAQ (reference sequence). V was clipped by 4 bases and J by 5 bases, with 11 bases between them. The CDR3 here is CASSSPVLETQYF. The CDR3 region has the DNA TGTGCCAGCAGCTCGCCGGTGTTGGAGACCCAGTACTTC.

This clone has only a few counts. The V and J genes are TRBV27 and TRBJ2-7, with 10 bases lining up with TRBD1. The length of the CDR3 is 16 residues. Trimming at V came to 6 bases and at J to 5 bases, leaving 13 bases not matched to a gene. Per the germline V gene, CDR1 is MNHEY and CDR2 is SMNVEV (reference sequence). In DNA form, the CDR3 reads TGTGCCAGCAGCTCCGCCCGGGACAGGGGTTTCCACGAGCAGTACTTC. Its translation is CASSSARDRGFHEQYF.

The chain employs TRBV7-8 and TRBJ1-5; D uncertain. Trimming took off 4 bases at V and 0 bases at J, with 13 bases between the two ends. From germline, CDR1 is SGHVS and CDR2 FQNEAQ. CDR3 length: 16 amino acids. The CDR3 sequence is CASSSLGGYSNQPQHF. DNA of the CDR3: TGTGCCAGCAGCTCTCTAGGAGGTTATAGCAATCAGCCCCAGCATTTT.

The chain links TRBV5-5 to TRBJ1-6; no clear D gene. Looked up from germline, CDR1 is SGHKS and CDR2 is YYEKEE (reference sequence). Trimming stripped 0 bases from V and 11 bases from J, with 15 bases between. This CDR3 has 15 amino acids. CDR3 sequence reads: CASSLVSRGLAPLHF. The CDR3 DNA reads TGTGCCAGCAGCTTGGTCAGCCGGGGTTTGGCACCCCTCCACTTT.

The rearrangement links TRBV2 to TRBJ2-7; possible D gene TRBD2, 6 bases. The CDR3 contains 12 residues. The V gene's germline CDR1 is SNHLY and CDR2 FYNNEI. V lost 10 bases to trimming and J lost 0 bases, with 10 bases between them. CDR3 residues: CAIGGPSYEQYF. The CDR3 nucleotides are TGTGCCATCGGGGGACCCTCCTACGAGCAGTACTTC.